This T cell receptor (beta chain) is from a study of EBV T-cell therapy then PD-1 blockade in nasopharyngeal carcinoma. The germline V gene encodes CDR1 MNHEY and CDR2 SMNVEV (reference sequence). This CDR3 contains 14 residues. V was clipped by 3 bases and J by 9 bases, with 12 bases between them. About this clone: What it binds is unknown.

Treatment of the sample: AdE1-LMPpoly-expanded autologous EBV-specific T-cell therapy followed by anti-PD-1 nivolumab. Libraries were prepared by immunoSEQ multiplex PCR; TCRdb keeps only in-frame clonotypes and omits some of them. This table holds 15,000 to 20,000 clones, roughly 84% found once. V and J are TRBV27 and TRBJ1-6, with unresolved D. The source of this sequence is a man aged 40-50 years with nasopharyngeal carcinoma. The source was CD8+ T cells from blood, collected between days 25 and 35 from a patient whose treatment included autologous EBV-specific T cells and nivolumab. CDR3 region: CASSLVAGSSPLHF. DNA for the CDR3: TGTGCCAGCAGTTTGGTAGCGGGCTCTTCACCCCTCCACTTT.